This entry is about one T cell receptor (beta chain). Its specificity is not known. The sample originates from a study of identical twins. Overall study findings and caveats: Weaker excess twin sharing was observed in beta out-of-frame sequences.

Unique molecular identifiers were in the cDNA, with template-switch universal primer binding. From the 5' RACE reads, TCRdb called clonotypes with MiXCR, one entry per CDR3 protein. The sample holds 540,000 or so distinct CDR3 sequences; approximately 20% are singletons and the top ten take 0.4% to 0.6%. Germline assignment: CDR1 SEHNR and CDR2 FQNEAQ (reference sequence). Losses at the gene ends were 5 bases for V and 4 bases for J; bases not matched to a gene: 7. The CDR3 runs 14 residues. The data were also submitted as part of a second study, on yellow fever vaccine responses in identical twins.

The chain links TRBV7-9 to TRBJ1-1; TRBD1 aligns across 7 bases. This clonotype originated in a young woman in good health. The sample was CD4+ T cells sorted from blood. The CDR3 region has the DNA TGTGCCAGCAGCCTTGACAGGGTCGCCACTGAAGCTTTCTTT. Amino acids: CASSLDRVATEAFF.